One sample yielded the 23 T cell receptor beta chains listed below, sequenced in a study of blood T cell repertoires in COVID-19. Only in-frame clones appear in the TCRdb table, and some are missing; sequencing was by immunoSEQ multiplex PCR. The sample contains 150,000 to 200,000 clones, roughly 77% of which appear only once. Sequencing was done on a sample of PBMCs or T cells enriched from blood (not recorded which). The receptors originated from a woman between 50 and 59 years old with acute COVID-19.

This chain joins TRBV7-2 and TRBJ1-5; possible D gene TRBD1, 5 bases. The CDR3 length is 16 residues. V dropped 2 bases and J dropped 0 bases, with 11 bases sitting between them. Germline CDR1 reads SGHTA; CDR2 reads FQGNSA. CDR3 amino acids: CASSLSTVYSNQPQHF. The CDR3 nucleotides are TGTGCCAGCAGCTTATCGACAGTTTATAGCAATCAGCCCCAGCATTTT.

The chain combines TRBV7-9 with TRBJ2-1; 7 bases are shared with TRBD1. Germline V gene sequence: CDR1 SEHNR, CDR2 FQNEAQ (reference sequence). Trimming took 5 bases from V and 6 from J; bases not matched to a gene: 4. The CDR3 sequence is 13 residues long. CDR3 sequence reads: CASSRGTVNEQFF. The CDR3, as DNA: TGTGCCAGCAGCCGAGGGACAGTCAATGAGCAGTTCTTC.

The CDR3 region has the DNA TGTGCCAGCAGCTTATCCGTAGCGGGGACAGATACGCAGTATTTT. Translation: CASSLSVAGTDTQYF. The chain couples TRBV7-3 to TRBJ2-3; TRBD2 aligns across 8 bases. With V trimmed by 2 bases and J by 3 bases, 4 bases remained unmatched. This CDR3 has 15 amino acids. From germline, CDR1 is SGHTA and CDR2 FQGTGA.

The chain has TRBV7-2 and TRBJ1-2; 7 bases are a match to TRBD1. Germline CDR1 reads SGHTA; CDR2 reads FQGNSA. V trimming: 3 bases; J trimming: 3 bases; junction bases outside the gene matches: 4. The CDR3 contains 14 residues. In nucleotides, the CDR3 is TGTGCCAGCAGCTTCTATGGGACAGACTATGGCTACACCTTC. The encoded protein is CASSFYGTDYGYTF. Full variable domain (missing parts from reference TRBV7-2 and TRBJ1-2): GAGVSQSPSNKVTEKGKDVELRCDPISGHTALYWYRQSLGQGLEFLIYFQGNSAPDKSGLPSDRFSAERTGGSVSTLTIQRTQQEDSAVYLCASSFYGTDYGYTFGSGTRLTVV.

The chain uses TRBV9 and TRBJ2-2; 12 bases agree with TRBD2. Losses at the gene ends were 4 bases for V and 3 bases for J; bases not matched to a gene: 4. Germline V gene data show CDR1 as SGDLS and CDR2 as YYNGEE. The CDR3 is made up of 16 amino acids. DNA for the CDR3: TGTGCCAGCAGCCTGACTAGCGGGGGATACACCGGGGAGCTGTTTTTT. Its translation is CASSLTSGGYTGELFF.

The J gene is TRBJ2-3, the V gene TRBV3-1 (or the pseudogene TRBV3-2); 12 nucleotides align to TRBD2. V shed 0 bases, J shed 14 bases, and the junction held 9 bases outside the gene matches. The germline V gene has CDR1 LGHDT and CDR2 YNNKEL (reference sequence). The CDR3 consists of 15 residues. This chain's CDR3 is CASSQEGLAGRGRYF. The CDR3, as DNA: TGTGCCAGCAGCCAAGAAGGACTAGCGGGACGGGGAAGGTATTTT.

The chain couples TRBV20-1 to TRBJ2-7; D call uncertain. The CDR3 runs 11 residues. Deletions cut 5 bases from V and 0 bases from J, with 5 bases between. Germline CDR1 reads DFQATT; CDR2 reads SNEGSKA (reference sequence). CDR3 DNA: TGCAGTGCTTCCAACTCCTACGAGCAGTACGTC. Protein sequence: CSASNSYEQYV.

The V call is TRBV6-5, the J call TRBJ2-1; D possibly corresponds to TRBD1 (6 bases). CDR1 is MNHEY and CDR2 is SVGAGI in the germline V gene. The CDR3 runs to 15 residues. The V gene lost 0 bases and the J gene lost 5 bases, with 11 bases spanning the gap. CDR3 region: CASSYSRGINNEQFF. CDR3 bases: TGTGCCAGCAGTTACTCGAGGGGGATCAACAATGAGCAGTTCTTC.

This clone was observed a few times. The CDR3 here is CASSFTGTATEAFF. In DNA form, the CDR3 reads TGTGCCAGCAGCTTCACCGGGACAGCGACTGAAGCTTTCTTT. V and J are TRBV11-3 and TRBJ1-1; 7 bases map to TRBD1. Germline V lookup: CDR1 SGHNT, CDR2 YENEEA. Trimming at V came to 3 bases and at J to 5 bases, leaving 6 bases not matched to a gene. The CDR3 is 14 amino acids.

The chain joins TRBV5-1 to TRBJ1-6; TRBD1 is a possible D gene (6 bases). CDR1 and CDR2 (germline): SGHRS, YFSETQ. CDR3 length: 16 residues. V was pared by 0 bases and J by 7 bases, with 14 bases between. The CDR3 DNA reads as TGCGCCAGCAGCTTGGTCTCGCAGGGGATAAATTCACCCCTCCACTTT. As protein: CASSLVSQGINSPLHF.

The genes are TRBV6-5 and TRBJ2-1; TRBD2 matches 8 bases. V lost 8 bases to trimming and J lost 7 bases; unmatched junction nucleotides: 10. Looked up from germline, CDR1 is MNHEY and CDR2 is SVGAGI. The CDR3 loop spans 14 amino acids. The CDR3 reads CASFSAGGENEQFF. The CDR3 DNA follows: TGTGCCAGCTTCTCCGCGGGGGGTGAAAATGAGCAGTTCTTC.

The V call is TRBV24-1, the J call TRBJ2-1; no definite D call. Trimming took 2 bases from V and 0 from J, leaving 10 bases between them. The CDR3 loop spans 16 amino acids. Germline V gives CDR1 KGHDR, CDR2 SFDVKD. CDR3 bases: TGTGCCACCAGTGATTCCACAGCAAGCTCCTACAATGAGCAGTTCTTC. Amino acid sequence: CATSDSTASSYNEQFF.

The genes are TRBV19 and TRBJ2-2; 8 nucleotides agree with TRBD1. The junction had 12 bases not matched to a gene; V was cut back by 6 bases and J by 0 bases. The CDR3 sequence is 18 residues long. Germline CDR1 LNHDA, CDR2 SQIVND (reference sequence). Here the CDR3 DNA reads TGTGCCAGTAGGAAACATGGACAGGGAACCACGAACACCGGGGAGCTGTTTTTT. Amino acid sequence: CASRKHGQGTTNTGELFF.

The V gene is TRBV3-1 (or the pseudogene TRBV3-2), the J gene TRBJ1-6; 12 positions agree with TRBD1. Germline-derived CDR1 and CDR2 are LGHDT and YNNKEL (reference sequence). V gave up 3 bases and J gave up 9 bases; unmatched junction bases: 3. CDR3 size: 15 residues. The CDR3 bases are TGTGCCAGCAGCCAGGGGACAGGGGGCAGTTCACCCCTCCACTTT. Its translation: CASSQGTGGSSPLHF.

The chain uses TRBV9 and TRBJ1-6; 7 nucleotides align to TRBD1. Germline CDR1 reads SGDLS; CDR2 reads YYNGEE. V was clipped by 7 bases and J by 4 bases; unmatched bases: 14. This CDR3 is built from 17 residues. CDR3 loop: CASDELTGAPYNSPLHF. In nucleotides, the CDR3 is TGTGCCAGCGATGAGTTAACAGGGGCTCCGTATAATTCACCCCTCCACTTT.

This clone was counted between two and nine times. The V gene is TRBV7-9, the J gene TRBJ1-5; D is possibly TRBD1 (5 bases). V shed 5 bases and J shed 6 bases, with 17 bases lying between them. Looked up from germline, CDR1 is SEHNR and CDR2 is FQNEAQ (reference sequence). CDR3 length: 15 amino acids. The CDR3 is CASSNGRGNGQPQHF. CDR3 coding DNA: TGTGCCAGCAGCAACGGTCGGGGGAACGGTCAGCCCCAGCATTTT.

This chain uses TRBV2 with TRBJ2-1, with a possible D match to TRBD1 (5 bases). The V end was cut by 4 bases, the J end by 6 bases, with 16 bases between. The CDR3 totals 15 residues. Germline V gives CDR1 SNHLY, CDR2 FYNNEI. Here the CDR3 reads CASSGRGTSGNEQFF. CDR3 nucleotide sequence: TGTGCCAGCAGTGGAAGGGGCACTTCGGGCAATGAGCAGTTCTTC.

The chain has TRBV30 and TRBJ1-5, with 7 bases that match TRBD1. This CDR3 is built from 12 residues. V was pared by 5 bases and J by 11 bases, with 9 bases of the junction left unmatched. The germline V gene has CDR1 GTSNPN and CDR2 SVGIG (reference sequence). As DNA, the CDR3 is TGTGCCTGGGCGACAGGGCCCGGGTCCCAGCATTTT. Translation gives CAWATGPGSQHF. The whole variable domain, filled in from reference TRBV30 and TRBJ1-5, reads SQTIHQWPATLVQPVGSPLSLECTVEGTSNPNLYWYRQAAGRGLQLLFYSVGIGQISSEVPQNLSASRPQDRQFILSSKKLLLSDSGFYLCAWATGPGSQHFGDGTRLSIL.

The genes are TRBV5-6 and TRBJ2-1; D unclear. The CDR3 extends over 12 amino acids. Germline V lookup: CDR1 SGHDT, CDR2 YYEEEE. The V end was cut by 3 bases, the J end by 5 bases, with 6 bases between. The CDR3 DNA reads as TGTGCCAGCAGCTCGAGCCACAATGAGCAGTTCTTC. This translates into CASSSSHNEQFF.

As DNA, the CDR3 is TGCAGCGCCGGCGGACAGCCCTACAATGAGCAGTTCTTC. It specifies CSAGGQPYNEQFF. The chain carries TRBV29-1 and TRBJ2-1; TRBD1 is a possible D gene (6 bases). Trimming removed 7 bases from V and 2 bases from J, with 12 bases in between. This CDR3 has 13 amino acids. Germline assignment: CDR1 SQVTM and CDR2 ANQGSEA.

The chain joins TRBV28 to TRBJ1-2, with a possible D match to TRBD1 (6 bases). V lost 5 bases and J lost 4, with 11 bases in between. The V gene's germline CDR1 is MDHEN and CDR2 SYDVKM. This CDR3 is built from 13 residues. The CDR3 DNA reads TGTGCCAGCAGTATAGTGACAGGCTATGGCTACACCTTC. Translated, it gives CASSIVTGYGYTF.

The chain couples TRBV3-1 (or the pseudogene TRBV3-2) to TRBJ2-2, with TRBD1 matching 9 bases. With V trimmed by 4 bases and J by 7 bases, 7 bases remained unmatched. This CDR3 region has 15 residues. The germline V gene encodes CDR1 LGHDT and CDR2 YNNKEL (reference sequence). CDR3 in amino acids: CASSLRDRVVGELFF. The CDR3 region has the DNA TGTGCCAGCAGCCTCCGGGACAGGGTGGTCGGGGAGCTGTTTTTT.

The CDR3 protein is CASTTGGSSSTDTQYF. Written as DNA, the CDR3 is TGTGCCAGCACCACAGGAGGGTCCTCTAGCACAGATACGCAGTATTTT. The rearrangement links TRBV2 to TRBJ2-3; D is possibly TRBD2 (6 bases). Trimming shortened V by 7 bases and J by 0 bases, and 17 bases separated the two germline ends. The germline V gene encodes CDR1 SNHLY and CDR2 FYNNEI. The CDR3 has 16 residues.